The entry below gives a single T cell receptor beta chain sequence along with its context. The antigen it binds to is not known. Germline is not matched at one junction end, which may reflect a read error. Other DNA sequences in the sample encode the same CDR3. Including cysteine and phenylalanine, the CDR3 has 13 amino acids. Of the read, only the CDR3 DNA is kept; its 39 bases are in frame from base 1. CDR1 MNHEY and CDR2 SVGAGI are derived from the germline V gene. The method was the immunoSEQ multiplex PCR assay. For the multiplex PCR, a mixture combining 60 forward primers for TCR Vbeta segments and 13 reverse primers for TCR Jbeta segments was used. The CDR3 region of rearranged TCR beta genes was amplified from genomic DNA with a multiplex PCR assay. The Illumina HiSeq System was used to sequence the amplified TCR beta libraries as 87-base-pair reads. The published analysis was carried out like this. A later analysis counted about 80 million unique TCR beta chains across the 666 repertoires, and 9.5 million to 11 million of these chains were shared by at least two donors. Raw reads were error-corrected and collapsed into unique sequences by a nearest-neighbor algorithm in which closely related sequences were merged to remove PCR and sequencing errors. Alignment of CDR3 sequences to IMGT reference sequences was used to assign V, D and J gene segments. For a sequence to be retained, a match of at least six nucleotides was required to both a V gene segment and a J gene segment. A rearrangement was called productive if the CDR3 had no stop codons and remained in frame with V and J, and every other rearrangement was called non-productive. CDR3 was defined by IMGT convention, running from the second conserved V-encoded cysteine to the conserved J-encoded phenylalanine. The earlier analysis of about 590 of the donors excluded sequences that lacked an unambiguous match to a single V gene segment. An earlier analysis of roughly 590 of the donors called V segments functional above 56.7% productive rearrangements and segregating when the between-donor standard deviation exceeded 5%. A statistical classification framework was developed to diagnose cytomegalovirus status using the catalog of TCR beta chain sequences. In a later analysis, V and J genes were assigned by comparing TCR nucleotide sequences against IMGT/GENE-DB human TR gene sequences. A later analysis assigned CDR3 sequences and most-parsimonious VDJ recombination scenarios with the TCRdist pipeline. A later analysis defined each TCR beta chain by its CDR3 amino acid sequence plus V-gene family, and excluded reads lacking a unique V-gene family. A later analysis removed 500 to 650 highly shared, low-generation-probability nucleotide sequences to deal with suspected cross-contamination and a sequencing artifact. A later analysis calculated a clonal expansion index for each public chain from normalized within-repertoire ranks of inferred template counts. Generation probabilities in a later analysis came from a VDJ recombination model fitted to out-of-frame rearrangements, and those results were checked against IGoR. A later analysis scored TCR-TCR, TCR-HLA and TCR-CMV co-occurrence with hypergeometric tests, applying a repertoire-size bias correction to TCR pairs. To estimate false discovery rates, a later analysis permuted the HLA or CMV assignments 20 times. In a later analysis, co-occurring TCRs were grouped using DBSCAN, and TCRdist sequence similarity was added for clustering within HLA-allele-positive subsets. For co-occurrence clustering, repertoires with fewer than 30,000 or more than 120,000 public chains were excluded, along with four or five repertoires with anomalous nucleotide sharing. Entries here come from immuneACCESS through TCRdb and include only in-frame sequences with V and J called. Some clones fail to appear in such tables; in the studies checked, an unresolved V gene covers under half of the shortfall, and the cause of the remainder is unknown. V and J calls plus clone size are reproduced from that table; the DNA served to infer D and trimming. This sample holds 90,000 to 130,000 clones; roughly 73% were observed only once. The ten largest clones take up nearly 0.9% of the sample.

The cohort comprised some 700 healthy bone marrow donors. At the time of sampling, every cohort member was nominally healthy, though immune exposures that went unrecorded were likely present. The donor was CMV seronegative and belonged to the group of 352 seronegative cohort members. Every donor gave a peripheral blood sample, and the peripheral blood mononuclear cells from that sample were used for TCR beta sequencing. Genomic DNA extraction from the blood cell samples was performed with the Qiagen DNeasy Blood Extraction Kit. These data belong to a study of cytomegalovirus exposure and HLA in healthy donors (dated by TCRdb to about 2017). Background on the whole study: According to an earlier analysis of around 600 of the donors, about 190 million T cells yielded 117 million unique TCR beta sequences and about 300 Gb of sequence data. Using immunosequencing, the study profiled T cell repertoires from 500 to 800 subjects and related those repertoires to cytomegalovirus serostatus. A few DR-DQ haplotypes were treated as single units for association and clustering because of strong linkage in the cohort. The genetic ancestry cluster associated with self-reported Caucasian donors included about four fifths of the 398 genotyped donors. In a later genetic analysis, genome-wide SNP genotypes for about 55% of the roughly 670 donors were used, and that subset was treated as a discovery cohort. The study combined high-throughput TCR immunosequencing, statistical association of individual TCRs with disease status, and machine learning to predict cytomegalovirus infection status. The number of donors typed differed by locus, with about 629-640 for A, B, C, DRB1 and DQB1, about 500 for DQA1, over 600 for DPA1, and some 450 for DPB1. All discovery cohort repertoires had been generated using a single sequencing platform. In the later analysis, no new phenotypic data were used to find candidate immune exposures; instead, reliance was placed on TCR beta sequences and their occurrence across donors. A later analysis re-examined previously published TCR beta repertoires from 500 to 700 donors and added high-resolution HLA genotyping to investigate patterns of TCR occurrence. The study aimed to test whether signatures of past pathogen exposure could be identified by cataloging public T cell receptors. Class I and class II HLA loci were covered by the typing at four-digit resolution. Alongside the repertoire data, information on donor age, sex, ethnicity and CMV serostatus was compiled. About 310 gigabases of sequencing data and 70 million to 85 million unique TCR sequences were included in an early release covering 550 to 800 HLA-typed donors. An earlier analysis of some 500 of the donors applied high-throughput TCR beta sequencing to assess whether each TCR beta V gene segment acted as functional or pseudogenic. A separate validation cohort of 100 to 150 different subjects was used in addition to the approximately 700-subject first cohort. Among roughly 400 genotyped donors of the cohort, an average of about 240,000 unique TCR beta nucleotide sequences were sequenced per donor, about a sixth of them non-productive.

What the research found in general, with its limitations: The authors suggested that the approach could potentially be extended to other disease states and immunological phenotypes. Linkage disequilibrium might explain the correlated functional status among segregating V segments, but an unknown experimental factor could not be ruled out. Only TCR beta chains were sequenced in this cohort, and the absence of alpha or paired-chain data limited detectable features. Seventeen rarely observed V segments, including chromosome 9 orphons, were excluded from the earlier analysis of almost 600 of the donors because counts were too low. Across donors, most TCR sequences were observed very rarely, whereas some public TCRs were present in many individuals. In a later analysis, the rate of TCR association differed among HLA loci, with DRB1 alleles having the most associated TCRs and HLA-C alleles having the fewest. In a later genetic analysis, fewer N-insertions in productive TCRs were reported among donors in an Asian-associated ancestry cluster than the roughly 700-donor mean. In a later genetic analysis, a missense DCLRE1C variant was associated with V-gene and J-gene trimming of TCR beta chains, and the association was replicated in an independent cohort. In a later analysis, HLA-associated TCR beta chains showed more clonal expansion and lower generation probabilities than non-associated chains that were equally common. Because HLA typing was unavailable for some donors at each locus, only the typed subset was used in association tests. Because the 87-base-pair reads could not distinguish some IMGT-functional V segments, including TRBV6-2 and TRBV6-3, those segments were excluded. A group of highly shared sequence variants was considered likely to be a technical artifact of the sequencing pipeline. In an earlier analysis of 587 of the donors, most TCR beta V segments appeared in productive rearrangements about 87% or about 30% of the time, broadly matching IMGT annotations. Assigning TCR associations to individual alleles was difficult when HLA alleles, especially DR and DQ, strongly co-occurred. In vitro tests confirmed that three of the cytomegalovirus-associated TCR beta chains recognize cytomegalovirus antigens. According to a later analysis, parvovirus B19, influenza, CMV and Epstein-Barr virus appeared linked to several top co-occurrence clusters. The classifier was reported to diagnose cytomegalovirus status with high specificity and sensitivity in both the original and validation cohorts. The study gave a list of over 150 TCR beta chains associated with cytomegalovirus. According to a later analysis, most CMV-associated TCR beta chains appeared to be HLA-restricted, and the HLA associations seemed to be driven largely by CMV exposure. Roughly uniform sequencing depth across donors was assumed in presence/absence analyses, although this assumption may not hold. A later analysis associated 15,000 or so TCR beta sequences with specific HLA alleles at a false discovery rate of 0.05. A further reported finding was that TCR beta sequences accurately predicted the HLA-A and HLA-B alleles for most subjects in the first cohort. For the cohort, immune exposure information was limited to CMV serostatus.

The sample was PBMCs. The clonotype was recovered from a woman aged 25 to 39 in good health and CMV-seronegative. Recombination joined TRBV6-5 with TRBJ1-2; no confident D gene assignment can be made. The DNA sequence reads TGCGCCAGCCGGGAGACCTCTATCTATGGCTACACCTTC. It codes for CASRETSIYGYTF.